This TCR beta chain was sequenced in a study of neurological immune-mediated disorders. Germline V CDR1 and CDR2: MDHEN, SYDVKM. Trimming shortened V by 5 bases and J by 7 bases, and 8 bases separated the two germline ends. The CDR3 covers 12 residues. Libraries used 2 million unsorted PBMCs kept frozen in RNAlater. General study results and limits: Phylogenetic grouping assigned the repertoires of 18 of 34 multiple sclerosis patients to a single related-CDR3 cluster, which may represent a signature.

Each CDR3 protein is one row after TCRdb ran MiXCR on the 5' RACE reads. This repertoire shows more than 50,000 distinct CDR3 sequences, roughly 4% found once; its top ten account for around 2.1%. This clonotype was picked up many times. Its cognate antigen is unknown. The rearrangement links TRBV28 to TRBJ1-4; no clear D. This sequence was found in a woman between 45 and 60 years old with multiple sclerosis. Material for sequencing was PBMCs. The CDR3 bases are TGTGCCAGCAGTCCCCTTATTGAAAAACTGTTTTTT. Translating gives CASSPLIEKLFF.